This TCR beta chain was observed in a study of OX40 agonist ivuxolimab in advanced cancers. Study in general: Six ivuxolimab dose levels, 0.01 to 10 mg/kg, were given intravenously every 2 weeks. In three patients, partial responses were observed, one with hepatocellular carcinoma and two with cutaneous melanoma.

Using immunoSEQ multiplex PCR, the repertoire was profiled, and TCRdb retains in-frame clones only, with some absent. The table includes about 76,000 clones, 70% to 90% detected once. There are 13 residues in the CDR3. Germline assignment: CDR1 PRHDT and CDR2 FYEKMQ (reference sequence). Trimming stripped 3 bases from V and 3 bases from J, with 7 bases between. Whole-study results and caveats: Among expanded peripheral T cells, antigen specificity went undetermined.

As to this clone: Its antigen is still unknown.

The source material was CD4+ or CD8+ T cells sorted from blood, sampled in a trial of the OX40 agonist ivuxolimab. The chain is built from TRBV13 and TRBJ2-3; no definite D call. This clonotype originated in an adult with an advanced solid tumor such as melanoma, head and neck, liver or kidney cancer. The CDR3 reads CASSLKMTDTQYF. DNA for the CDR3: TGTGCCAGCAGCTTGAAGATGACAGATACGCAGTATTTT.